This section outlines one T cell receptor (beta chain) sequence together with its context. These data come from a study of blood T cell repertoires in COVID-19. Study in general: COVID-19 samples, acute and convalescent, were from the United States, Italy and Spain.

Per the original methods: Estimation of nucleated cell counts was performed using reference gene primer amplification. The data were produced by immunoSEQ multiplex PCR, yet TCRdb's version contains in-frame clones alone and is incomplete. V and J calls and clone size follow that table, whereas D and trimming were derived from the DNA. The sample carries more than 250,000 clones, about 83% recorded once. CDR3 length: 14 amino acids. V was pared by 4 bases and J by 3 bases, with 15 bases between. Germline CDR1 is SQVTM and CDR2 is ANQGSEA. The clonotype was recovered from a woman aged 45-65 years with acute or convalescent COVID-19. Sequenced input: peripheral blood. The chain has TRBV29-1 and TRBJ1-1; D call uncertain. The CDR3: CSVGARYGDTEAFF. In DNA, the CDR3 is TGCAGCGTTGGAGCTCGGTACGGGGACACTGAAGCTTTCTTT.